The source of this TCR beta chain is a study of beta chain features in type 1 diabetes. Germline V CDR1 and CDR2: SGHNT, YYREEE (reference sequence). Germline trimming cut 4 bases from V and 7 bases from J; bases unmatched to any gene: 8. CDR3 length: 13 amino acids. This clone was picked up a small number of times. Antigen: not known. Whole-study findings and limits: For patients, the naive, central memory and Treg TCRB repertoires appeared more alike than for healthy donors.

The sequenced template was cDNA made from the entire isolated RNA. The assay was immunoSEQ multiplex PCR, and TCRdb's table has in-frame clones only and misses some. This sample has about 240,000 clones, with 25% to 30% found just once. The TCR was taken from a man aged 30-40 years in good health. The chain is built from TRBV5-4 and TRBJ2-7, with 7 nucleotides matching TRBD1. Sequences were obtained from central memory CD4+ T cells from blood. The DNA of the CDR3 is TGTGCCAGCAGCCTTACAGGGGCAGGGGAGCAGTACTTC. Protein sequence: CASSLTGAGEQYF.